These T cell receptor beta chains were read from a single sample in a study of response to subunit inactivated influenza vaccine. MiXCR, run by TCRdb on the RT-PCR reads, gives a single entry per CDR3 protein. Of about 830,000 distinct CDR3 sequences listed, about 18% are singletons. Sequences were derived from PBMCs from blood, sampled 4 to 6 days after vaccination. The receptors come from a middle-aged man who received an inactivated influenza vaccine. Each CDR3 is given without its conserved first and last residue. Fields, in order: J gene, V gene, CDR3 protein.

TRBJ2-1	TRBV5-1	ASSEVAYNEQF
TRBJ1-2	TRBV20-1	SAPGTANYGYT
TRBJ2-7	TRBV6-5	ASSYIRGSYEQY
TRBJ1-1	TRBV7-8	ASSLTGTVEAF
TRBJ2-6	TRBV10-3	AIRNYTGNSGANVLT
TRBJ2-2	TRBV20-1	SASDGPGELF
TRBJ2-1	TRBV6-2/TRBV6-3	ASSYRMWEDYNEQF
TRBJ2-1	TRBV3-1	ASSQESGEQF
TRBJ1-6	TRBV2	ASSDKDLRNSPLH
TRBJ2-3	TRBV28	ASNRGRADTQY
TRBJ2-1	TRBV5-6	ASSLGPTPYNEQF
TRBJ2-7	TRBV29-1	SVATSGTAYEQY
TRBJ2-7	TRBV24-1	ATSPGSGGSYEQY
TRBJ2-1	TRBV7-9	ASSLALTYNEQF
TRBJ2-3	TRBV29-1	SVPRGTDTQY
TRBJ2-7	TRBV5-1	ASSSKIGQGAYEQY
TRBJ1-3	TRBV28	ASSFGQGLGNTIY
TRBJ2-7	TRBV5-1	ASSLGRELGTGIPEQY
TRBJ2-4	TRBV18	ASSPPGLAGDIQY
TRBJ2-7	TRBV6-1	ASKSSGGRHYEQY
TRBJ2-5	TRBV11-2	ASSARIELRYQETQY
TRBJ1-1	TRBV29-1	SVLEVRGHHEAF
TRBJ2-7	TRBV20-1	SALRTAYYEQY
TRBJ2-5	TRBV5-1	ASSLDGGTETQY
TRBJ1-1	TRBV19	ASSIGPWGLSTEAF
TRBJ2-3	TRBV10-3	AISEPSPDRPYAATDTQY
TRBJ2-1	TRBV5-1	ASSLEGASHNEQF
TRBJ1-1	TRBV24-1	ATRTGGGTEAF
TRBJ2-3	TRBV7-2	ASSQGHRDTQY
TRBJ2-3	TRBV2	ASSYGLAGVSLDTQY
TRBJ2-3	TRBV2	ASRPTGIMRDTQY
TRBJ1-2	TRBV7-2	ASSLRPDNYGYT
TRBJ1-1	TRBV5-1	ASSWGQTRDEAF
TRBJ1-6	TRBV5-1	ASSLLAAKDSPLH
TRBJ2-3	TRBV10-3	AISAGLAGFSSTDTQY
TRBJ2-1	TRBV6-5	ASRLGLAGIEQF
TRBJ2-5	TRBV11-2	ASSLEGAGVKTQY
TRBJ2-7	TRBV4-2	ASSQEGTSGSYSYEQY
TRBJ2-6	TRBV12-3/TRBV12-4	ASRATGGLSGANVLT
TRBJ2-1	TRBV14	ASSLGTEQF
TRBJ2-7	TRBV5-1	ASTPSLQTSYEQY
TRBJ1-1	TRBV7-9	ASSPPRFMNTEAF
TRBJ2-1	TRBV2	ASSESGRAGNEQF
TRBJ2-1	TRBV7-7	ASSLTFGQTYNEQF
TRBJ2-7	TRBV20-1	SAGGGRGDSYEQY
TRBJ1-5	TRBV20-1	SARGRGEQPQH
TRBJ1-2	TRBV15	ATSRDGTAANYGYT
TRBJ1-1	TRBV29-1	SVEDTLTGRRSEAF
TRBJ1-5	TRBV6-1	ASSPGTYDNQPQH
TRBJ1-2	TRBV20-1	SARTLGTLYGYT
TRBJ2-2	TRBV6-1	ASRFRNSDWGELF
TRBJ1-2	TRBV6-1	ASRTPGQTFVGYT